The rows below give T cell receptor beta chains drawn from one sample of a study of read filtering for tumor transcriptome and immune sequencing. TCRdb re-called the reads through MiXCR, storing one row per CDR3 protein. The sample holds 50,000 to 65,000 distinct CDR3 sequences; about 19% are singletons and the top ten take over 13%. Sequenced: a population of CD138-negative cells sorted from bone marrow. Receptor source: a donor at least 40 years old with multiple myeloma. The CDR3 runs from the conserved cysteine through the conserved F or W. The D gene is left open where the match is weak. Expanded clones are given a class, and other clones once, few, many or no size at all.

j_gene: TRBJ2-1; len: 13; abundance: many; d_gene: .; v_gene: TRBV29-1; CDR3nt: TGCAGCGTTGGATACGGGCCCTACAATGAGCAGTTCTTC; CDR3aa: CSVGYGPYNEQFF
j_gene: TRBJ2-1; len: 13; abundance: many; d_gene: .; v_gene: TRBV5-6; CDR3nt: TGTGCCAGCAGCATCGACAGGTACAATGAGCAGTTCTTC; CDR3aa: CASSIDRYNEQFF
j_gene: TRBJ2-1; len: 11; abundance: many; d_gene: .; v_gene: TRBV10-3; CDR3nt: TGTGCCATCAGAGCCCACCATGAGCAGTTCTTC; CDR3aa: CAIRAHHEQFF
j_gene: TRBJ2-2; len: 16; abundance: many; d_gene: TRBD2; v_gene: TRBV7-9; CDR3nt: TGTGCCAGCTCCTTAGCGGGAGGCAATACACCGGTTAGGCTGTTTTTT; CDR3aa: CASSLAGGNTPVRLFF
j_gene: TRBJ2-7; len: 14; abundance: .; d_gene: .; v_gene: TRBV5-1; CDR3nt: TGCGCCAGCAGCGCACGGACGGATTCCTACGAGCAGTACTTC; CDR3aa: CASSARTDSYEQYF
j_gene: TRBJ2-7; len: 14; abundance: .; d_gene: .; v_gene: TRBV3-1; CDR3nt: TGTGCCAGCAGCCAAGCCAGATCCCCGGGGGAGCAGTACTTC; CDR3aa: CASSQARSPGEQYF
j_gene: TRBJ2-7; len: 13; abundance: many; d_gene: .; v_gene: TRBV5-1; CDR3nt: TGCGCCAGCGGATCCACGGGCAGCCCCGAGCAGTACTTC; CDR3aa: CASGSTGSPEQYF
j_gene: TRBJ1-6; len: 16; abundance: .; d_gene: TRBD1; v_gene: TRBV6-5; CDR3nt: TGTGCCAGCAGGCCTACAGGGGGTCCTCCCATCGGACCCCTCCACTTT; CDR3aa: CASRPTGGPPIGPLHF
j_gene: TRBJ2-2; len: 16; abundance: many; d_gene: TRBD2; v_gene: TRBV5-1; CDR3nt: TGCGCCAGCAGCCCCAGACTAGCGGAATACACCGGGGAGCTGTTTTTT; CDR3aa: CASSPRLAEYTGELFF
j_gene: TRBJ2-7; len: 16; abundance: many; d_gene: TRBD2; v_gene: TRBV6-1; CDR3nt: TGTGCCAGCAGTGATGAAAAGCGGGAGTCTCCCTACGAGCAGTACTTC; CDR3aa: CASSDEKRESPYEQYF
j_gene: TRBJ2-4; len: 13; abundance: .; d_gene: .; v_gene: TRBV10-3; CDR3nt: TGTGCCATCAGTGACGGGATACTAAACATTCAGTACTTC; CDR3aa: CAISDGILNIQYF
j_gene: TRBJ1-1; len: 13; abundance: many; d_gene: .; v_gene: TRBV10-3; CDR3nt: TGTGCCATAACGGAGCTACAGTCCACTGAAGCTTTCTTT; CDR3aa: CAITELQSTEAFF
j_gene: TRBJ2-7; len: 12; abundance: many; d_gene: .; v_gene: TRBV3-1; CDR3nt: TGTGCCAGCAGCCAAGATCTATTCGAGCAGTACTTC; CDR3aa: CASSQDLFEQYF
j_gene: TRBJ1-4; len: 11; abundance: many; d_gene: TRBD1; v_gene: TRBV2; CDR3nt: TGTGCCAGCACACAGGGGGAAAAACTGTTTTTT; CDR3aa: CASTQGEKLFF
j_gene: TRBJ2-1; len: 17; abundance: many; d_gene: TRBD2; v_gene: TRBV4-2; CDR3nt: TGTGCCAGCAGCCAAGCTTGGGGTCTAGCGGCAGACAATGAGCAGTTCTTC; CDR3aa: CASSQAWGLAADNEQFF
j_gene: TRBJ2-1; len: 11; abundance: many; d_gene: .; v_gene: TRBV5-4; CDR3nt: TGTGCCAGCAGCACGGAGGATGAGCAGTTCTTC; CDR3aa: CASSTEDEQFF
j_gene: TRBJ2-1; len: 13; abundance: many; d_gene: .; v_gene: TRBV29-1; CDR3nt: TGCAGCGTTGAAGAGGTGGGGAAAGGTGAGCAGTTCTTC; CDR3aa: CSVEEVGKGEQFF
j_gene: TRBJ2-7; len: 15; abundance: few; d_gene: TRBD2; v_gene: TRBV12-3/TRBV12-4; CDR3nt: TGTGCCAGCAGTCCTGGACTAGCGGGGGGCTACGAGCAGTACTTC; CDR3aa: CASSPGLAGGYEQYF
j_gene: TRBJ2-6; len: 11; abundance: many; d_gene: .; v_gene: TRBV29-1; CDR3nt: TGCAGCGCTTCTGGGGCCAACGTCCTGACTTTC; CDR3aa: CSASGANVLTF
j_gene: TRBJ2-7; len: 13; abundance: few; d_gene: .; v_gene: TRBV12-3/TRBV12-4; CDR3nt: TGTGCCAGCAGTCAGAATAGGTGGAACGAGCAGTACTTC; CDR3aa: CASSQNRWNEQYF
j_gene: TRBJ2-7; len: 17; abundance: many; d_gene: TRBD1; v_gene: TRBV4-1; CDR3nt: TGCGCCAGCAGCCACACACCAGACAGGGGGCTTTGGTACGAGCAGTACTTC; CDR3aa: CASSHTPDRGLWYEQYF
j_gene: TRBJ2-2; len: 14; abundance: many; d_gene: .; v_gene: TRBV5-1; CDR3nt: TGCGCCAGCAGCAGTACAGGGTCCACCGGGGAGCTGTTTTTT; CDR3aa: CASSSTGSTGELFF
j_gene: TRBJ2-1; len: 12; abundance: medium-sized; d_gene: .; v_gene: TRBV20-1; CDR3nt: TGCAGTGCTAGAGCGGGGGCGAATGAGCAGTTCTTC; CDR3aa: CSARAGANEQFF
j_gene: TRBJ2-3; len: 13; abundance: many; d_gene: .; v_gene: TRBV20-1; CDR3nt: TGCAGTGCTAGAAGCGGCAGCACAGATACGCAGTATTTT; CDR3aa: CSARSGSTDTQYF
j_gene: TRBJ2-3; len: 15; abundance: many; d_gene: TRBD2; v_gene: TRBV6-1; CDR3nt: TGTGCCAGCAGTGAATCGGCTAGCGGGACCTATACGCAGTATTTT; CDR3aa: CASSESASGTYTQYF
j_gene: TRBJ2-7; len: 16; abundance: many; d_gene: .; v_gene: TRBV18; CDR3nt: TGTGCCAGCTCACCAGCGACAGGCCTATTGTCCTACGAGCAGTACTTC; CDR3aa: CASSPATGLLSYEQYF
j_gene: TRBJ2-1; len: 15; abundance: many; d_gene: TRBD2; v_gene: TRBV12-3/TRBV12-4; CDR3nt: TGTGCCAGCAGTTGGACTAGCGGGGTCTACAATGAGCAGTTCTTC; CDR3aa: CASSWTSGVYNEQFF
j_gene: TRBJ2-7; len: 13; abundance: many; d_gene: .; v_gene: TRBV12-3/TRBV12-4; CDR3nt: TGTGCCAGCAGTTTGGCAGGACCCTACGAGCAGTACTTC; CDR3aa: CASSLAGPYEQYF
j_gene: TRBJ2-2; len: 17; abundance: medium-sized; d_gene: .; v_gene: TRBV7-2; CDR3nt: TGTGCCAGCAGCAAAAGCCTTATGGGGGGGCGGACCGGGGAGCTGTTTTTT; CDR3aa: CASSKSLMGGRTGELFF
j_gene: TRBJ2-1; len: 15; abundance: .; d_gene: .; v_gene: TRBV3-1; CDR3nt: TGTGCCAGCAGCCCAACCTCGGGACATCCAGGCGGGCAGTTCTTC; CDR3aa: CASSPTSGHPGGQFF
j_gene: TRBJ2-7; len: 20; abundance: many; d_gene: .; v_gene: TRBV5-1; CDR3nt: TGCGCCAGCAGCATCACTCCCTCCGGGAAACTCGCTAGCAGGTTCCACGAGCAGTACTTC; CDR3aa: CASSITPSGKLASRFHEQYF
j_gene: TRBJ2-7; len: 13; abundance: .; d_gene: TRBD2; v_gene: TRBV29-1; CDR3nt: TGCAGCGTGGGAAAGGGACTAGGGGCCGAGCGGTACTTC; CDR3aa: CSVGKGLGAERYF
j_gene: TRBJ2-3; len: 15; abundance: few; d_gene: TRBD2; v_gene: TRBV20-1; CDR3nt: TGCAGTGCCCCGGGACTAGCGTTAATCTCAGATACGCAGTATTTT; CDR3aa: CSAPGLALISDTQYF
j_gene: TRBJ2-2; len: 13; abundance: .; d_gene: .; v_gene: TRBV29-1; CDR3nt: TGCAGCGTTGACTGGGGAAACACCGGGGAGCTGTTTTTT; CDR3aa: CSVDWGNTGELFF
j_gene: TRBJ2-3; len: 14; abundance: many; d_gene: TRBD1; v_gene: TRBV7-2; CDR3nt: TGTGCCAGCAGCCGGGACAGGGTATCGGATACGCAGTATTTT; CDR3aa: CASSRDRVSDTQYF
j_gene: TRBJ2-1; len: 14; abundance: many; d_gene: TRBD1; v_gene: TRBV7-2; CDR3nt: TGTGCCAGCAGCGCGACAGGGACCTACAATGAGCAGTTCTTC; CDR3aa: CASSATGTYNEQFF
j_gene: TRBJ2-5; len: 14; abundance: many; d_gene: .; v_gene: TRBV20-1; CDR3nt: TGCAGTGCTAGAGTTGGACCGTACCAAGAGACCCAGTACTTC; CDR3aa: CSARVGPYQETQYF
j_gene: TRBJ2-7; len: 14; abundance: medium-sized; d_gene: .; v_gene: TRBV12-3/TRBV12-4; CDR3nt: TGTGCCAGCAGTCTCGGACACCTACCCTACGAGCAGTACTTC; CDR3aa: CASSLGHLPYEQYF
j_gene: TRBJ2-1; len: 20; abundance: many; d_gene: TRBD2; v_gene: TRBV7-3; CDR3nt: TGTGCCAGCAGCTTAAAGGGTCCTTCTAGCGGGAAGGGCCCCCACAATGAGCAGTTCTTC; CDR3aa: CASSLKGPSSGKGPHNEQFF
j_gene: TRBJ2-7; len: 15; abundance: .; d_gene: TRBD1; v_gene: TRBV7-2; CDR3nt: TGTGCCAGCAGCTTCCCGGGACAGGTGGACTACGAGCAGTACTTC; CDR3aa: CASSFPGQVDYEQYF
j_gene: TRBJ2-7; len: 15; abundance: .; d_gene: .; v_gene: TRBV6-4; CDR3nt: TGTGCCAGCAGTGACATAGGGACCGCACTACTGGAGCAGTACTTC; CDR3aa: CASSDIGTALLEQYF
j_gene: TRBJ2-5; len: 13; abundance: many; d_gene: .; v_gene: TRBV6-1; CDR3nt: TGTGCCAGCAATAGAAGGCTCCAAGAGACCCAGTACTTC; CDR3aa: CASNRRLQETQYF
j_gene: TRBJ2-3; len: 16; abundance: .; d_gene: .; v_gene: TRBV11-2; CDR3nt: TGTGCCAGCAGCCCTTGGGGCGGAACTAGCACAGATACGCAGTATTTT; CDR3aa: CASSPWGGTSTDTQYF
j_gene: TRBJ1-2; len: 13; abundance: few; d_gene: .; v_gene: TRBV20-1; CDR3nt: TGCAGTGCTAGAAACTCTGGCAACTATGGCTACACCTTC; CDR3aa: CSARNSGNYGYTF
j_gene: TRBJ1-2; len: 14; abundance: many; d_gene: TRBD1; v_gene: TRBV12-3/TRBV12-4; CDR3nt: TGTGCCAGCAGTACGAGGACAGGGTTGTTCGGCTACACCTTC; CDR3aa: CASSTRTGLFGYTF
j_gene: TRBJ2-7; len: 14; abundance: many; d_gene: TRBD1; v_gene: TRBV5-1; CDR3nt: TGCGCCAGCAGCTCGACAGGGGTTTCCTACGAGCAGTACTTC; CDR3aa: CASSSTGVSYEQYF
j_gene: TRBJ1-6; len: 15; abundance: many; d_gene: TRBD1; v_gene: TRBV20-1; CDR3nt: TGCAGTGCCTTGTCCCGGACAGGGGGCGGTTCACCCCTCCACTTT; CDR3aa: CSALSRTGGGSPLHF
j_gene: TRBJ2-6; len: 19; abundance: few; d_gene: TRBD2; v_gene: TRBV20-1; CDR3nt: TGCAGTGCTAGCGTAGGTTTTGGGACTAGCCGTACTGGGGCCAACGTCCTGACTTTC; CDR3aa: CSASVGFGTSRTGANVLTF
j_gene: TRBJ2-2; len: 14; abundance: many; d_gene: .; v_gene: TRBV6-4; CDR3nt: TGTGCCAAGATAAGAGGGCTGAGCACCGGGGAGCTGTTTTTT; CDR3aa: CAKIRGLSTGELFF